This passage covers 25 T cell receptor beta chains from one sample sequenced in a study of long-term antiretroviral therapy in people with HIV. The assay, immunoSEQ v3.0, was run at survey level. Profiling relied on immunoSEQ multiplex PCR, and the TCRdb table lists in-frame clones only, not all of them. The table lists 40,000 or so clones, around four fifths of them singletons. The sample in question was unsorted PBMCs, obtained 1 year after starting antiretroviral therapy. These receptors all come from a young man with HIV.

This clone was seen only once. The rearrangement joins TRBV9 to TRBJ2-3, with D hard to call. The CDR3 is 16 amino acids. The V gene's germline CDR1 is SGDLS and CDR2 YYNGEE. The ends were cut back, 3 bases at V and 2 bases at J, with 16 bases in the middle. CDR3 region: CASSDLGVLYTDTQYF. CDR3 DNA: TGTGCCAGCAGCGACCTAGGTGTACTCTACACAGATACGCAGTATTTT.

This rearrangement joins TRBV5-8 to TRBJ1-5, with D possibly being TRBD1 (6 bases). CDR3 length: 15 residues. Germline V CDR1 and CDR2: SGHTS, YDEGEE. Trimming shortened V by 6 bases and J by 0 bases, and 13 bases separated the two germline ends. CDR3 sequence: CASTIQGYSNQPQHF. In DNA, the CDR3 is TGTGCCAGCACCATTCAGGGGTATAGCAATCAGCCCCAGCATTTT.

V gene TRBV7-9 combines with J gene TRBJ1-1, with no clear D. The V and J ends lost 1 base and 4 bases respectively, with 13 bases between them. Germline V lookup: CDR1 SEHNR, CDR2 FQNEAQ (reference sequence). The CDR3 length is 15 residues. CDR3 sequence: CASSLGLGPSTEAFF. The CDR3 nucleotides are TGTGCCAGCAGCTTAGGGTTAGGACCGTCCACTGAAGCTTTCTTT.

The chain links TRBV4-1 to TRBJ2-7, with D possibly TRBD2 on 7 matching bases. CDR3 length: 13 residues. Germline V gene lookup returns CDR1 MGHRA and CDR2 YSYEKL. Trimming removed 5 bases at V and 5 bases at J, with 13 bases between. The CDR3 reads CASSSEGGDEQYF. CDR3 nucleotide sequence: TGCGCCAGCAGCTCCGAGGGGGGGGACGAGCAGTACTTC.

This clone was seen a single time. The rearrangement links TRBV5-4 to TRBJ2-7; tentative D call: TRBD1 (6 bases). CDR1 and CDR2 (germline): SGHNT, YYREEE (reference sequence). This CDR3 comprises 14 residues. Trimming took 3 bases from V and 2 from J, leaving 12 bases between them. In DNA, the CDR3 is TGTGCCAGCAGCTCCGGTAGGACAGCCTACGAGCAGTACTTC. Its protein is CASSSGRTAYEQYF.

The V gene is TRBV7-8, the J gene TRBJ2-7; the match to TRBD1 covers 7 bases. The CDR3 is made up of 15 amino acids. V was pared by 6 bases and J by 0 bases, with 8 bases of the junction left unmatched. Germline assignment: CDR1 SGHVS and CDR2 FQNEAQ. The chain's CDR3 is CASRDDRDSSYEQYF. The CDR3 DNA reads as TGTGCCAGCAGGGACGACAGGGATAGCTCCTACGAGCAGTACTTC.

The rearrangement uses TRBV13 and TRBJ2-1; maybe TRBD1 (5 bases). The germline V and J ends were trimmed by 5 bases and 2 bases, with 16 bases remaining between them. The CDR3 is made up of 16 amino acids. Per the germline V gene, CDR1 is PRHDT and CDR2 is FYEKMQ (reference sequence). As DNA, the CDR3 is TGTGCCAGCAGCCCAAAAGACAGTGTGACCTACAATGAGCAGTTCTTC. Amino acids: CASSPKDSVTYNEQFF.

J is TRBJ1-1 and V is TRBV18, with D perhaps matching TRBD1 (6 bases). Germline V lookup: CDR1 KGHSH, CDR2 LQKENI. The CDR3 is 14 amino acids. Trimming removed 2 bases at V and 5 bases at J, with 12 bases between. CDR3 in DNA: TGTGCCAGCTCACCAATAGGGGGGGATACTGAAGCTTTCTTT. This encodes CASSPIGGDTEAFF.

This clone appeared a single time. It is unclear where the CDR3 begins or ends on the DNA, so no DNA is shown, and the CDR3 is as TCRdb lists it. This chain connects TRBV2 to TRBJ1-5; no DNA check was done on the table's D call, TRBD1. The CDR3 sequence runs 15 residues, both termini included. Looked up from germline, CDR1 is SNHLY and CDR2 is FYNNEI. The CDR3 spells CASSTSDRSNQPQHF.

Only one count was recorded for this clone. The chain carries TRBV7-9 and TRBJ1-2, with 7 bases that match TRBD1. Germline V lookup: CDR1 SEHNR, CDR2 FQNEAQ (reference sequence). CDR3 size: 15 residues. J was trimmed by 3 bases and V by 11 bases; bases with no gene match: 15. CDR3 sequence: CAGDIGGDGYYGYTF. Written as DNA, the CDR3 is TGTGCCGGCGATATAGGGGGCGATGGGTACTATGGCTACACCTTC. Together with reference TRBV7-9 and TRBJ1-2, the CDR3 gives the full variable domain: DTGVSQNPRHKITKRGQNVTFRCDPISEHNRLYWYRQTLGQGPEFLTYFQNEAQLEKSRLLSDRFSAERPKGSFSTLEIQRTEQGDSAMYLCAGDIGGDGYYGYTFGSGTRLTVV.

This chain uses TRBV6-5 with TRBJ1-1; 10 bases match TRBD1. The CDR3 has 14 residues. V gave up 6 bases and J gave up 4 bases; unmatched junction bases: 5. The germline CDR1 and CDR2 sequences are MNHEY and SVGAGI. In DNA, the CDR3 is TGTGCCAGCAGCCCCTGGACAGGGGGCACTGAAGCTTTCTTT. It yields the protein CASSPWTGGTEAFF.

This clone was seen once. This chain links TRBV6-1 with TRBJ1-2, with D maybe TRBD1 (6 bases). CDR1 MNHNS and CDR2 SASEGT come from the germline V gene. Trimming took off 1 base at V and 8 bases at J, with 14 bases between the two ends. The CDR3 has 14 residues. The CDR3 coding sequence is TGTGCCAGCAGTGAAGTAGGGGGGGTGGGAGGCTACACCTTC. Translated, it gives CASSEVGGVGGYTF.

This clone was detected only a few times. The chain uses TRBV5-6 and TRBJ1-6; no definite D call. Trimming took off 0 bases at V and 3 bases at J, with 7 bases between the two ends. Germline CDR1 reads SGHDT; CDR2 reads YYEEEE. The CDR3 is 15 amino acids. The CDR3 protein is CASSLGRIYNSPLHF. DNA for the CDR3: TGTGCCAGCAGCTTGGGGCGGATCTATAATTCACCCCTCCACTTT.

This chain uses TRBV5-1 with TRBJ1-2, with 8 bases that match TRBD1. Germline values: CDR1 SGHRS, CDR2 YFSETQ. V was pared by 2 bases and J by 7 bases, with 10 bases of the junction left unmatched. CDR3 length: 15 amino acids. The CDR3 DNA reads as TGCGCCAGCAGCTTTCAGACAGGGGCAAATGGTGGCTACACCTTC. Encoded protein: CASSFQTGANGGYTF.

The chain links TRBV7-6 to TRBJ2-2; the D gene is possibly TRBD2 (5 bases). Germline V lookup: CDR1 SGHVS, CDR2 FNYEAQ. V lost 11 bases, J lost 5 bases, and 27 bases lay in between. The CDR3 runs 17 residues. The CDR3 spells CASVSGRSNVDTGELFF. In nucleotides, the CDR3 is TGTGCCTCTGTCTCGGGAAGGTCCAACGTCGATACCGGGGAGCTGTTTTTT.

The chain joins TRBV27 to TRBJ1-1; possibly TRBD1 for D (5 bases). Germline V CDR1 and CDR2: MNHEY, SMNVEV (reference sequence). Trimming took off 7 bases at V and 7 bases at J, with 19 bases between the two ends. The CDR3 is 14 residues long. The CDR3 loop is CASIKTGGVNEAFF. The CDR3 nucleotides are TGTGCCAGCATCAAAACGGGGGGTGTTAATGAAGCTTTCTTT.

The chain links TRBV7-9 to TRBJ2-1; 12 bases map to TRBD2. The CDR3 runs to 15 residues. J lost 7 bases, V lost 3 bases, and 4 bases had no gene match. Germline CDR1 reads SEHNR; CDR2 reads FQNEAQ (reference sequence). The CDR3 here is CASSFLAGGANEQFF. CDR3 nucleotide sequence: TGTGCCAGCAGCTTTCTAGCGGGAGGGGCAAATGAGCAGTTCTTC.

CDR3 sequence reads: CSVEQGAVDEQFF. CDR3 coding DNA: TGCAGCGTTGAGCAGGGGGCGGTCGATGAGCAGTTCTTC. The rearrangement joins TRBV29-1 to TRBJ2-1, with 8 bases aligning to TRBD1. From germline, CDR1 is SQVTM and CDR2 ANQGSEA. J gave up 8 bases and V 3 bases, and 6 bases lay outside the gene matches. The CDR3 is 13 amino acids.

V gene TRBV6-5 combines with J gene TRBJ1-1; no firm D call. CDR3 length: 12 amino acids. V shed 0 bases and J shed 7 bases, with 6 bases lying between them. Germline CDR1 is MNHEY and CDR2 is SVGAGI. CDR3 sequence (DNA): TGTGCCAGCAGTTACTCGGCAGATGAAGCTTTCTTT. Translated, it gives CASSYSADEAFF.

This clone has more than one count but fewer than ten. The chain is built from TRBV19 and TRBJ2-7; 9 bases are shared with TRBD2. Trimming removed 6 bases from V and 3 bases from J; junction bases left unmatched: 6. Germline V gene lookup returns CDR1 LNHDA and CDR2 SQIVND (reference sequence). The CDR3 contains 14 residues. The CDR3 nucleotides read TGTGCCAGTAGCCTGACTAGCGGCCTCTACGAGCAGTACTTC. This sequence encodes CASSLTSGLYEQYF.

The V and J genes are TRBV6-1 and TRBJ1-5; 8 positions match TRBD1. The CDR3 is made up of 15 amino acids. Per germline, CDR1 MNHNS and CDR2 SASEGT. Germline trimming cut 5 bases from V and 2 bases from J; bases unmatched to any gene: 5. CDR3 protein: CASSRSQGGNQPQHF. In DNA form, the CDR3 reads TGTGCCAGCAGTCGTTCACAGGGGGGCAATCAGCCCCAGCATTTT.

This chain joins TRBV27 and TRBJ2-7; the D gene could be TRBD1 or TRBD2 (5 bases each). The CDR3 is made up of 15 amino acids. Trimming pared 0 bases from V and 7 bases from J, leaving 16 bases between. Germline values: CDR1 MNHEY, CDR2 SMNVEV (reference sequence). The CDR3 loop is CASSLSKSLGVEQYF. In DNA form, the CDR3 reads TGTGCCAGCAGTTTATCGAAGAGTCTGGGGGTGGAGCAGTACTTC.

The gene calls are TRBV7-9 and TRBJ2-5; 10 bases fit TRBD2. V dropped 5 bases and J dropped 4; count of bases not matched to a gene: 7. CDR3 length equals 15 residues. Germline CDR1 SEHNR, CDR2 FQNEAQ (reference sequence). DNA for the CDR3: TGTGCCAGCAGCCCCAGCCAGCGGGAGGGAGAGACCCAGTACTTC. The encoded protein is CASSPSQREGETQYF.

The chain carries TRBV7-6 and TRBJ2-7, with D maybe TRBD1 (6 bases). Germline loops: CDR1 SGHVS, CDR2 FNYEAQ. V was cut by 0 bases and J by 3 bases, with 12 bases left in between. The CDR3 length is 15 residues. Here the CDR3 reads CASSLAAGDIYEQYF. As DNA, the CDR3 is TGTGCCAGCAGCTTAGCGGCAGGGGATATCTACGAGCAGTACTTC.

The J gene is TRBJ2-7, the V gene TRBV11-2; a weak D match, TRBD1 (6 bases). From germline, CDR1 is SGHAT and CDR2 FQNNGV. V dropped 5 bases and J dropped 5 bases, with 10 bases sitting between them. CDR3 length: 12 amino acids. The CDR3 is CASSRNRDEQYF. The CDR3 nucleotides read TGTGCCAGCAGCAGAAACAGGGACGAGCAGTACTTC.